The 17 T cell receptor beta chains below all came from one sample that was sequenced in a study of T-cell memory formation after mild COVID-19. TCRdb called the 5' RACE reads again in MiXCR, with one record for every CDR3 protein. The sample consists of about 350,000 distinct CDR3 sequences, 20% to 25% of them appearing once. The specimen was PBMCs or a T cell subset sorted from them (not recorded which). The origin of the receptors is a man aged 18 to 30 who had mild COVID-19 (a few samples of this study predate the infection). Cell type and time point are not known.

This clonotype showed up just a few times. The J gene is TRBJ1-6, the V gene TRBV12-3 or TRBV12-4; the D gene is possibly TRBD1 (5 bases). The V and J ends lost 0 bases and 3 bases respectively, with 18 bases between them. The CDR3 runs 19 residues. The CDR3 DNA is TGTGCCAGCAGTTTAGCGCACGGGACGGGGATACGCTATAATTCACCCCTCCACTTT. Its translation: CASSLAHGTGIRYNSPLHF.

V and J are TRBV12-3 or TRBV12-4 and TRBJ2-1; 7 bases are shared with TRBD1. The junction had 7 bases not matched to a gene; V was cut back by 6 bases and J by 2 bases. The CDR3 consists of 15 residues. DNA of the CDR3: TGTGCCAGCAGACCCCCCGGGACAGCCTACAATGAGCAGTTCTTC. Translating gives CASRPPGTAYNEQFF.

V is TRBV20-1 and J is TRBJ2-5; the D call may be TRBD1 or TRBD2 (5 bases each). Germline CDR1 reads DFQATT; CDR2 reads SNEGSKA (reference sequence). The CDR3 extends over 14 amino acids. The CDR3 is CSSPPGPGSETQYF. The CDR3 DNA follows: TGCAGCTCCCCACCGGGACCCGGCTCCGAGACCCAGTACTTC.

The chain couples TRBV7-8 to TRBJ2-7; D is unresolved. V lost 8 bases to trimming and J lost 7 bases, with 24 bases between them. Germline V gene data show CDR1 as SGHVS and CDR2 as FQNEAQ. CDR3 size: 15 residues. CDR3 loop: CASPLERAAQDEQYV. Written as DNA, the CDR3 is TGTGCCAGCCCGCTAGAACGGGCCGCCCAGGATGAGCAGTACGTC.

This clonotype has a count of ten or more. The chain has TRBV5-1 and TRBJ1-2; D is perhaps TRBD1 (6 bases). This CDR3 is built from 12 residues. Trimming stripped 3 bases from V and 5 bases from J, with 8 bases between. Looked up from germline, CDR1 is SGHRS and CDR2 is YFSETQ. In DNA form, the CDR3 reads TGCGCCAGCAGCTCGGGGGCGTATGGCTACACCTTC. This encodes CASSSGAYGYTF.

This sequence joins TRBV4-1 and TRBJ1-1; weak D call: TRBD1 (6 bases). Trimming cost V 6 bases and J 1 base, with 12 bases left between them. Germline V gene sequence: CDR1 MGHRA, CDR2 YSYEKL. The CDR3 consists of 14 residues. The CDR3 loop reads CASRGTLRNTEAFF. The CDR3 DNA reads as TGCGCCAGCAGGGGGACACTACGGAACACTGAAGCTTTCTTT.

The chain carries TRBV28 and TRBJ2-5; weak D call: TRBD2 (5 bases). Germline V gives CDR1 MDHEN, CDR2 SYDVKM. The CDR3 runs 12 residues. Trimming cost V 6 bases and J 2 bases, with 7 bases left between them. The CDR3, as DNA: TGTGCCAGCAGCGACTATCAAGAGACCCAGTACTTC. Its translation: CASSDYQETQYF.

The chain employs TRBV4-1 and TRBJ2-7, with a tentative D call TRBD2 (5 bases). Trimming removed 0 bases from V and 6 bases from J, with 18 bases in between. The CDR3 is 16 residues long. Germline CDR1 and CDR2: MGHRA and YSYEKL. The chain's CDR3 is CASSQDFAAESPEQYF. The CDR3 DNA follows: TGCGCCAGCAGCCAAGATTTCGCAGCGGAGAGCCCCGAGCAGTACTTC.

This clonotype was seen many times. The chain has TRBV7-6 and TRBJ2-2; tentatively, D is TRBD1 (6 bases). From germline, CDR1 is SGHVS and CDR2 FNYEAQ. The V and J ends lost 6 bases and 1 base respectively, with 9 bases between them. CDR3 length equals 14 residues. The CDR3 loop reads CASRSDRNTGELFF. Written as DNA, the CDR3 is TGTGCCAGCAGATCGGACAGGAACACCGGGGAGCTGTTTTTT.

This clonotype was detected many times. The genes are TRBV24-1 and TRBJ2-7; no firm D call. Germline lookup yields CDR1 KGHDR and CDR2 SFDVKD. CDR3 length equals 11 residues. Trimming left V 7 bases short and J 4 bases short, with 7 bases between. In nucleotides, the CDR3 is TGTGCCACCAGGTTGGGTTACGAGCAGTACGTC. Protein: CATRLGYEQYV.

This chain connects TRBV6-2 or TRBV6-3 to TRBJ2-1, with 7 bases aligning to TRBD2. With V trimmed by 5 bases and J by 10 bases, 11 bases remained unmatched. Per the germline V gene, CDR1 is MNHEY and CDR2 is SVGEGT. The CDR3 length is 14 residues. In DNA form, the CDR3 reads TGTGCCAGCAGTGGACTAGGAGCGCCCAGCGAGCAGTTCTTC. Its protein is CASSGLGAPSEQFF.

This CDR3 is CASIEALRGTGELFF. The CDR3 DNA reads TGTGCCAGCATTGAGGCCCTTCGAGGCACCGGGGAGCTGTTTTTT. The genes are TRBV6-2 or TRBV6-3 and TRBJ2-2; no definite D call. The CDR3 is made up of 15 amino acids. From germline, CDR1 is MNHEY and CDR2 SVGEGT. V was pared by 7 bases and J by 4 bases, with 16 bases between.

This clonotype was picked up a small number of times. This sequence joins TRBV6-2 or TRBV6-3 and TRBJ1-2; TRBD1 matches 7 bases. The CDR3 contains 13 residues. The ends lost 7 bases at V and 5 bases at J; junction bases unmatched: 7. CDR1 MNHEY and CDR2 SVGEGT come from the germline V gene. The CDR3 spells CASTRTGPYGYTF. As DNA, the CDR3 is TGTGCCAGCACCCGGACAGGCCCGTATGGCTACACCTTC.

The chain is built from TRBV6-5 and TRBJ1-2, with 8 bases that match TRBD1. Trimming took 0 bases from V and 8 from J; bases not matched to a gene: 17. The CDR3 sequence is 18 residues long. CDR1 and CDR2 (germline): MNHEY, SVGAGI. The CDR3 is CASSYSIQLDRDMGGYTF. Here the CDR3 DNA reads TGTGCCAGCAGTTACTCGATACAGTTGGACAGGGATATGGGAGGCTACACCTTC.

This clonotype was seen a few times. The chain recombines TRBV28 with TRBJ2-1, with 7 bases lining up with TRBD1. CDR3 length: 15 amino acids. Trimming took 2 bases from V and 2 from J; bases not matched to a gene: 3. Germline V gene sequence: CDR1 MDHEN, CDR2 SYDVKM. The CDR3 nucleotides are TGTGCCAGCAGTTTAACAGGGGATACCTACAATGAGCAGTTCTTC. Its protein is CASSLTGDTYNEQFF.

This clonotype was detected a few times. The chain joins TRBV7-3 to TRBJ2-3; D uncertain. Germline lookup yields CDR1 SGHTA and CDR2 FQGTGA. There are 15 residues in the CDR3. Trimming shortened V by 0 bases and J by 1 base, and 8 bases separated the two germline ends. The CDR3 DNA follows: TGTGCCAGCAGCTTAACAGGGTTGGGCACAGATACGCAGTATTTT. Translated: CASSLTGLGTDTQYF. Complete variable domain (other parts from reference TRBV7-3 and TRBJ2-3): GAGVSQTPSNKVTEKGKYVELRCDPISGHTALYWYRQSLGQGPEFLIYFQGTGAADDSGLPNDRFFAVRPEGSVSTLKIQRTERGDSAVYLCASSLTGLGTDTQYFGPGTRLTVL.

The sample holds many counts of this clonotype. This sequence joins TRBV10-2 and TRBJ2-5; 10 positions agree with TRBD1. Germline V gene lookup returns CDR1 WSHSY and CDR2 SAAADI. The CDR3 has 15 amino acids. After removal of 6 bases from V and 4 bases from J, the junction contained 8 bases not matched to a gene. The CDR3 sequence: CASSDRDRGGETQYF. In DNA form, the CDR3 reads TGCGCCAGCAGCGACAGGGACAGGGGAGGAGAGACCCAGTACTTC.